This TCR beta chain comes out of a study of radiotherapy plus CTLA-4 blockade in lung cancer. Sequencing was performed with immunoSEQ multiplex PCR; in TCRdb, only in-frame clones are kept and a portion is missing. The profile shows some 87,000 clones, approximately 80% of them singletons. The V end lost 4 bases, the J end lost 1 base, and 15 bases lay between the germline ends. The CDR3 totals 16 residues. Germline V gene data show CDR1 as KGHSH and CDR2 as LQKENI. Study results and limitations: Radiotherapy plus ipilimumab was followed by expansion in blood of tumor-derived TCR clones. Early clonal dynamics of blood T cells, together with interferon-beta, were reported as the best response predictor.

This clone appeared once. What it recognizes is unknown. This TCR was sampled from a human donor with non-small cell lung cancer that progressed on radiotherapy plus ipilimumab. The sample here was peripheral blood, taken from a patient treated with radiotherapy plus ipilimumab. The chain has TRBV18 and TRBJ2-3; D is uncertain. The CDR3 loop is CASSLRAPTGTDTQYF. The CDR3 DNA follows: TGTGCCAGCTCACTCCGGGCCCCTACCGGCACAGATACGCAGTATTTT.